The clone carrying this T cell receptor (beta chain) was picked up a small number of times. From the RACE reads, TCRdb called clonotypes with MiXCR, one entry per CDR3 protein. The top ten clones hold about 2.8% of a sample with about 180,000 distinct CDR3 sequences, 30% of them seen once. The CDR3 sequence is 14 residues long. Germline V CDR1 and CDR2: ENHRY, SYGVKD. Deletions cut 0 bases from V and 0 bases from J, with 6 bases between. This specimen belongs to a study of human T cells and chemical hapten exposure. Sample time point: pre-sensitization, week 0. Treatment of the sample: therapeutic diphenylcyclopropenone sensitization with weekly scalp DPC.

The clonotype was recovered from a woman aged 25 to 39 with alopecia areata. Some clones in this sample may be carry-over from other donors' samples. The gene calls are TRBV10-3 and TRBJ2-7; D remains ambiguous. Sequenced material: whole blood, taken in connection with sensitization to the hapten diphenylcyclopropenone (DPC). CDR3 coding DNA: TGTGCCATCAGTGAGTCCGGGCCCTCCTACGAGCAGTACTTC. It specifies CAISESGPSYEQYF.